Below, one TCR beta chain is given with its context. Germline lookup yields CDR1 MDHEN and CDR2 SYDVKM. The CDR3 contains 17 residues. Trimming pared 3 bases from V and 2 bases from J, leaving 17 bases between. The sample originates from a study of shared clonotypes between healthy human individuals. Produced via immunoSEQ multiplex PCR; TCRdb's table is partial and in-frame only. The table lists a few hundred thousand clones, about 74% of them singletons. V is TRBV28 and J is TRBJ1-5; D may be TRBD1 (6 bases). The sequenced sample consisted of PBMCs. This TCR came from a woman in her thirties or forties in good health. Some clones in this sample may be carry-over from other donors' samples. CDR3 loop: CASSFRGGLGGNQPQHF. The CDR3 nucleotides are TGTGCCAGCAGTTTTCGGGGGGGCCTAGGGGGCAATCAGCCCCAGCATTTT.